A selection of T cell receptor beta chains follows, all from one sample in a study of T cells after yellow fever vaccination. TCRdb analysed the 5' RACE reads with MiXCR anew, one entry per CDR3 protein. The table includes approximately 300,000 distinct CDR3 sequences, around 6.8% detected once. The sample here was PBMCs, taken more than 40 days after the first yellow fever vaccination. Receptors were obtained from a man aged 18 to 29 who received the YFV17D yellow fever vaccine. The CDR3 runs from the conserved cysteine through the conserved F or W. The D gene is left open where the match is weak. The size field is filled for only some rows; it gives once, few, many or a size class.

D,size,V,J,DNA,CDR3
NA,NA,TRBV29-1,TRBJ2-5,TGCAGCGTTGCAGGTCAGGGAAAGGTGTCCCAGTACTTC,CSVAGQGKVSQYF
NA,many,TRBV7-9,TRBJ2-3,TGTGCCAGCAGCTTAGGGTCGGGGACGTTGGCGGATACGCAGTATTTT,CASSLGSGTLADTQYF
TRBD1,many,TRBV5-1,TRBJ2-3,TGCGCCAGCGGCGGACAGGGCACAGATACGCAGTATTTT,CASGGQGTDTQYF
NA,NA,TRBV5-4,TRBJ2-7,TGTGCCAGCAGCGCCCAAGGGGGGATCTACGAGCAGTACTTC,CASSAQGGIYEQYF
NA,few,TRBV6-2/TRBV6-3,TRBJ2-7,TGTGCCAGCACCCCACATAGGGGTTTCCACGAGCAGTACTTC,CASTPHRGFHEQYF
NA,NA,TRBV7-3,TRBJ2-2,TGTGCCAGCAGCAAAGGGGGGCAGGACGGGGAGCTGTTTTTT,CASSKGGQDGELFF
NA,NA,TRBV20-1,TRBJ2-2,TGCAGTGTCAGGCCGGGGGAGAACACCGGGGAGCTGTTTTTT,CSVRPGENTGELFF
NA,few,TRBV7-8,TRBJ2-7,TGTGCCAGCAGCCGAACGACAGATACCTACGAGCAGTACTTC,CASSRTTDTYEQYF
NA,few,TRBV7-2,TRBJ2-5,TGTGCCAGCAGCTTAAACGGGGACGAGACCCAGTACTTC,CASSLNGDETQYF
TRBD1,NA,TRBV5-4,TRBJ1-5,TGTGCCAGCAGCTTGGACGGGACAGGGGGCGGTCAGCCCCAGCATTTT,CASSLDGTGGGQPQHF
NA,NA,TRBV19,TRBJ1-1,TGTGCCAGTAGTATCCCACGATATCTGAACACTGAAGCTTTCTTT,CASSIPRYLNTEAFF
NA,few,TRBV7-2,TRBJ1-6,TGTGCCAGCAGCTTCCTCTATAATTCACCCCTCCACTTT,CASSFLYNSPLHF
TRBD2,many,TRBV5-1,TRBJ2-1,TGCGCCAGCAGCCCCCTAGCGGGGGCCAATGAGCAGTTCTTC,CASSPLAGANEQFF
NA,NA,TRBV12-3/TRBV12-4,TRBJ1-5,TGTGCCAGCAGTCCACAGTGGGGAAGCTACGATCAGCCCCAGCATTTT,CASSPQWGSYDQPQHF
TRBD2,once,TRBV20-1,TRBJ2-1,TGCAGTGCACAGACGGCGAGCGGGGGGTCCAATGAGCAGTTCTTC,CSAQTASGGSNEQFF
NA,many,TRBV12-3/TRBV12-4,TRBJ2-1,TGTGCCAGCAGCTGGGGGGGGCCACACCTAAATGAGCAGTTCTTC,CASSWGGPHLNEQFF
NA,few,TRBV10-3,TRBJ2-5,TGTGCCATCAGTGAGTCGGGGTCGGAGACCCAGTACTTC,CAISESGSETQYF
TRBD2,many,TRBV5-6,TRBJ2-3,TGTGCCAGCAGCTTCGGACTAGCGGGGGTTTTTAGCACAGATACGCAGTATTTT,CASSFGLAGVFSTDTQYF
TRBD1,many,TRBV7-2,TRBJ1-4,TGTGCCAGCAGTTACAGGGGTTTGGACGAAAAACTGTTTTTT,CASSYRGLDEKLFF
NA,many,TRBV7-2,TRBJ2-4,TGTGCCAGCAGCTTAGTTGCCGGGGACATTCAGTACTTC,CASSLVAGDIQYF
NA,few,TRBV12-3/TRBV12-4,TRBJ1-5,TGTGCCAGCAGTTTTAACGAGGATCAGCCCCAGCATTTT,CASSFNEDQPQHF
TRBD1,NA,TRBV5-4,TRBJ1-6,TGTGCCAGCAGCGTGAAACAGGGGGGTTCACCCCTCCACTTT,CASSVKQGGSPLHF
NA,NA,TRBV5-1,TRBJ1-6,TGCGCCAGCTCCAGAGACCCGGGTTCACCCCTCCACTTT,CASSRDPGSPLHF
TRBD1,few,TRBV5-1,TRBJ1-2,TGCGCCAGCAGCTTGAAGACGGCAGGGGGTAGGTCAGGCTATGGCTACACCTTC,CASSLKTAGGRSGYGYTF
TRBD1,many,TRBV9,TRBJ2-5,TGTGCCAGCAGCGCCAGCCCCCTTGACAGGGTAGAGACCCAGTACTTC,CASSASPLDRVETQYF
TRBD1,few,TRBV29-1,TRBJ1-1,TGCAGCTTTTGGACAGGGGAAGGCACTGAAGCTTTCTTT,CSFWTGEGTEAFF
TRBD1,few,TRBV11-2,TRBJ2-7,TGTGCCAGCAGCTCCACGGACAGGGGAGACTCCTACGAGCAGTACTTC,CASSSTDRGDSYEQYF
NA,NA,TRBV7-2,TRBJ2-3,TGTGCCAGCAGCTTAGCGATCCAGGGGGGTGGTGGCACAGATACGCAGTATTTT,CASSLAIQGGGGTDTQYF
NA,NA,TRBV2,TRBJ2-5,TGTGCCAGCACCCAGTCCACCGACCAAGAGACCCAGTACTTC,CASTQSTDQETQYF
NA,few,TRBV4-1,TRBJ2-3,TGCGCCAGCAGCCAAGTCATCCCCTTCACAGATACGCAGTATTTT,CASSQVIPFTDTQYF
NA,many,TRBV7-9,TRBJ1-1,TGTGCCAGCAGTATAGCGTACAGGGTGAACACTGAAGCTTTCTTT,CASSIAYRVNTEAFF
NA,many,TRBV4-3,TRBJ1-2,TGCGCCAGCAGCCAAGGAGGGGGTTATGGCTACACCTTC,CASSQGGGYGYTF
NA,NA,TRBV10-3,TRBJ2-7,TGTGCCATCAGCAACCGAGCCTACGAGCAGTACTTC,CAISNRAYEQYF
NA,few,TRBV15,TRBJ2-1,TGTGCCACCAGCAGATCCCCCGGGTCTCTAAGCTCCTACAATGAGCAGTTCTTC,CATSRSPGSLSSYNEQFF
NA,few,TRBV5-1,TRBJ2-5,TGCGCCAGCAGCTTGGAGGCCAGCTTAATTGAGACCCAGTACTTC,CASSLEASLIETQYF
NA,NA,TRBV5-1,TRBJ2-1,TGCGCCAGCAGCGAGGGACTCTACAATGAGCAGTTCTTC,CASSEGLYNEQFF
TRBD1,many,TRBV7-8,TRBJ1-5,TGTGCCAGCAGCCCAGGGACAGGGGCCAATCAGCCCCAGCATTTT,CASSPGTGANQPQHF
TRBD2,NA,TRBV11-2,TRBJ2-3,TGTGCCAGCTGCTTAGATCCTAGCGGAAACCCCTTCACAGATACGCAGTATTTT,CASCLDPSGNPFTDTQYF
NA,NA,TRBV20-1,TRBJ2-2,TGCTGCGCTAGAGACGCCTTGAACAGGAACACCGGGGAGCTGTTTTTT,CCARDALNRNTGELFF
NA,NA,TRBV28,TRBJ1-1,TGTGCCAGCAGAACTTATGGGGTTGGCGACACTGAAGCTTTCTTT,CASRTYGVGDTEAFF
NA,few,TRBV5-1,TRBJ2-2,TGCGCCAGCAGCTCGTACATCTCAGCTAACACCGGGGAGCTGTTTTTT,CASSSYISANTGELFF
NA,many,TRBV6-6,TRBJ1-1,TGTGCCAGCAGTCACAGGGAAACTGAAGCTTTCTTT,CASSHRETEAFF
TRBD2,many,TRBV12-3/TRBV12-4,TRBJ2-1,TGTGCCAGCAGTTTCGGGGGGGGCCCATACAATGAGCAGTTCTTC,CASSFGGGPYNEQFF
NA,NA,TRBV6-6,TRBJ2-7,TGTGCCACGACCGCGGGTGCCGAGCAGTACTTC,CATTAGAEQYF
NA,NA,TRBV24-1,TRBJ2-1,TGTGCCACCAGTTGGGGGAGTGGTGAGCAGTTCTTC,CATSWGSGEQFF
NA,NA,TRBV10-3,TRBJ2-1,TGTGCCATCAGTTATAATGGAAATGAGCAGTTCTTC,CAISYNGNEQFF
TRBD2,NA,TRBV6-1,TRBJ2-3,TGTGCCAGCAGTGGGGAGGGGACTTATTTT,CASSGEGTYF
NA,few,TRBV4-2,TRBJ2-5,TGTGCCAGCAGCCAAGAACGGCGAAAAGAGACCCAGTACTTC,CASSQERRKETQYF
TRBD2,NA,TRBV3-1,TRBJ2-3,TGTGCCAGCAGCCTAAGGGGGGCTAGCGGGGGACCCGCGGATACGCAGTATTTT,CASSLRGASGGPADTQYF
NA,many,TRBV2,TRBJ2-3,TGTGCCAGCAGCCCCGAGTCGTCAGATACGCAGTATTTT,CASSPESSDTQYF
NA,few,TRBV29-1,TRBJ2-3,TGCAGCGTTGCACGCGAGCGTGGCACAGATACGCAGTATTTT,CSVARERGTDTQYF
TRBD1,few,TRBV7-6,TRBJ1-1,TGTGCCAGCAGCCCCGGGACAGGGCTCGCAGCTTTCTTT,CASSPGTGLAAFF
TRBD2,many,TRBV12-3/TRBV12-4,TRBJ2-5,TGTGCCAGCACCTGGACTAGCGGGGGGACCCAGTACTTC,CASTWTSGGTQYF
TRBD1,NA,TRBV6-1,TRBJ2-3,TGTGCCAGCAGAGGACAGGGGGCATTAGATACGCAGTATTTT,CASRGQGALDTQYF
TRBD1,NA,TRBV4-2,TRBJ1-6,TGTGCCAGCAGTTTCAACGGACAGGGCATCGTTTCACCCCTCCACTTT,CASSFNGQGIVSPLHF
NA,NA,TRBV27,TRBJ1-1,TGTGCCAGCACCAATACTTGGGGGACTGAAGCTTTCTTT,CASTNTWGTEAFF
NA,few,TRBV5-1,TRBJ1-3,TGCGCCAGCAGCTTGATCAGCGGGAGAGACACCATATATTTT,CASSLISGRDTIYF
TRBD2,few,TRBV7-3,TRBJ2-3,TGTGCCAGCAGCTTAGGCGGGAGGTCATGGGATACGCAGTATTTT,CASSLGGRSWDTQYF
NA,many,TRBV5-1,TRBJ2-7,TGCGCCAGCAGCTTACGGACTGTCTCCTACGAGCAGTACTTC,CASSLRTVSYEQYF